These 21 T cell receptor beta chains were sequenced from one sample in a study of cytomegalovirus exposure and HLA in healthy donors. Researchers ran the PCR with 60 Vbeta and 13 Jbeta primers. Some clones are missing from TCRdb's copy, which holds only in-frame ones; the method was immunoSEQ multiplex PCR. The sample has about 270,000 clones, more than 55% seen once. The sequenced sample was PBMCs. The receptor source for this set is a female donor in good health and CMV-seronegative.

This clone came up once. This rearrangement joins TRBV29-1 to TRBJ1-4; the match to TRBD1 covers 7 bases. Trimming cost V 5 bases and J 7 bases; bases outside gene matches: 7. CDR3 length: 13 residues. Germline V lookup: CDR1 SQVTM, CDR2 ANQGSEA. Written as DNA, the CDR3 is TGCAGCGTTAACCGGGACAGAGGTGAAAAACTGTTTTTT. This translates into CSVNRDRGEKLFF.

The CDR3 region is CASSGRPGGQNIQYF. CDR3 bases: TGTGCCAGCAGCGGGAGGCCGGGGGGTCAAAACATTCAGTACTTC. This chain links TRBV7-9 with TRBJ2-4; TRBD2 agrees at 7 bases. The CDR3 extends over 15 amino acids. J gave up 5 bases and V 5 bases, and 9 bases lay outside the gene matches. Germline-derived CDR1 and CDR2 are SEHNR and FQNEAQ (reference sequence).

This chain connects TRBV6-1 to TRBJ1-1; no clear D gene. CDR1 MNHNS and CDR2 SASEGT come from the germline V gene. V shed 2 bases and J shed 1 base, with 5 bases lying between them. The CDR3 spans 13 residues. The CDR3 DNA reads TGTGCCAGCAGTGAAAAGCCGAACACTGAAGCTTTCTTT. Amino acids: CASSEKPNTEAFF.

The genes are TRBV11-3 and TRBJ2-7; TRBD1 aligns across 7 bases. CDR3 length: 14 residues. Germline values: CDR1 SGHNT, CDR2 YENEEA. The V gene end was trimmed by 0 bases and the J gene end by 6 bases; junction bases not matched to a gene: 5. The CDR3 nucleotides are TGTGCCAGCAGCTTAGAGGTTCGGACAGGCGAGCAGTACTTC. Its protein product is CASSLEVRTGEQYF.

The chain carries TRBV27 and TRBJ1-5; weak D call: TRBD1 (5 bases). Looked up from germline, CDR1 is MNHEY and CDR2 is SMNVEV (reference sequence). V gave up 2 bases and J gave up 3 bases, with 8 bases separating them. The CDR3 sequence is 14 residues long. This chain's CDR3 is CASSLARDNQPQHF. The DNA for the CDR3 is TGTGCCAGCAGTTTAGCCAGGGACAATCAGCCCCAGCATTTT.

The CDR3 spells CASSSAGQGVYEQYF. In DNA, the CDR3 is TGTGCCAGCAGCTCCGCCGGACAGGGCGTCTACGAGCAGTACTTC. This chain links TRBV13 with TRBJ2-7; 8 nucleotides agree with TRBD1. Unmatched junction bases numbered 8, after V lost 4 bases and J lost 3 bases. This CDR3 is 15 amino acids long. Germline V gene sequence: CDR1 PRHDT, CDR2 FYEKMQ (reference sequence). Complete variable domain (other parts from reference TRBV13 and TRBJ2-7): AAGVIQSPRHLIKEKRETATLKCYPIPRHDTVYWYQQGPGQDPQFLISFYEKMQSDKGSIPDRFSAQQFSDYHSELNMSSLELGDSALYFCASSSAGQGVYEQYFGPGTRLTVT.

This clone was seen just once. This CDR3 reads CASSLYSGRGTEAFF. The DNA for the CDR3 is TGCGCCAGCAGCTTATATTCAGGGCGGGGTACTGAAGCTTTCTTT. This chain links TRBV5-1 with TRBJ1-1, with D possibly TRBD1 on 5 matching bases. V lost 2 bases, J lost 5 bases, and 16 bases lay in between. Germline V CDR1 and CDR2: SGHRS, YFSETQ. This CDR3 comprises 15 residues.

The chain has TRBV10-3 and TRBJ2-3; TRBD2 matches 11 bases. CDR1 is ENHRY, CDR2 SYGVKD, per germline. The ends lost 3 bases at V and 3 bases at J; junction bases unmatched: 2. The CDR3 runs to 15 residues. CDR3 in amino acids: CAISDTSGRTDTQYF. The DNA for the CDR3 is TGTGCCATCAGTGACACTAGCGGGAGAACAGATACGCAGTATTTT.

This chain uses TRBV4-1 with TRBJ2-5; D is possibly TRBD1 (6 bases). Per the germline V gene, CDR1 is MGHRA and CDR2 is YSYEKL. The CDR3 contains 14 residues. V dropped 2 bases and J dropped 3 bases, with 10 bases sitting between them. The CDR3 nucleotides read TGCGCCAGCAGCCAAATGGGGGCCAAAGAGACCCAGTACTTC. Amino acids: CASSQMGAKETQYF.

This chain links TRBV2 with TRBJ2-1, with a tentative D call TRBD2 (7 bases). From germline, CDR1 is SNHLY and CDR2 FYNNEI. V dropped 8 bases and J dropped 6 bases, with 14 bases sitting between them. CDR3 length: 13 amino acids. As DNA, the CDR3 is TGTGCCAGCCGACCCGGGGGGCTCAATGAGCAGTTCTTC. Protein: CASRPGGLNEQFF.

This chain joins TRBV5-1 and TRBJ2-1, with TRBD2 identical over 15 bases. CDR1 is SGHRS and CDR2 is YFSETQ in the germline V gene. J lost 2 bases, V lost 3 bases, and 6 bases had no gene match. This CDR3 is 18 amino acids long. This CDR3 reads CASSSGLAGGIPYNEQFF. CDR3 sequence (DNA): TGCGCCAGCAGCTCGGGACTAGCGGGAGGTATCCCCTACAATGAGCAGTTCTTC.

This clone was seen more than once but under ten times. CDR3 loop: CASSYQDGYGYTF. The CDR3 DNA follows: TGTGCCAGCAGTTACCAAGACGGGTATGGCTACACCTTC. The V and J genes are TRBV6-5 and TRBJ1-2; no reliable D call. Trimming took off 2 bases at V and 5 bases at J, with 9 bases between the two ends. Germline values: CDR1 MNHEY, CDR2 SVGAGI. The length of the CDR3 is 13 residues.

In this sample, this clone turned up a few times. The CDR3 protein is CASSLGQGETQYF. The CDR3 DNA is TGTGCCAGCAGCTTAGGACAGGGAGAGACCCAGTACTTC. This chain links TRBV7-9 with TRBJ2-5; 7 positions agree with TRBD1. This CDR3 contains 13 residues. Germline V gives CDR1 SEHNR, CDR2 FQNEAQ (reference sequence). V gave up 1 base and J gave up 4 bases; unmatched junction bases: 0.

This clone was recorded a few times. CDR3 in amino acids: CASSSTSSGYNEQFF. The DNA of the CDR3 is TGTGCCAGTAGTTCGACTAGCTCGGGCTACAATGAGCAGTTCTTC. The chain links TRBV19 to TRBJ2-1, with TRBD2 identical over 7 bases. Germline trimming cut 5 bases from V and 3 bases from J; bases unmatched to any gene: 7. Germline CDR1 is LNHDA and CDR2 is SQIVND (reference sequence). The CDR3 sequence is 15 residues long.

The chain couples TRBV5-3 to TRBJ2-7; D ambiguous. TRBV5-3 is filed as an ORF, its function uncertain. This CDR3 has 12 residues. V dropped 4 bases and J dropped 7 bases, with 12 bases sitting between them. The CDR3: CARSAGHFEQYF. The CDR3, as DNA: TGTGCCAGAAGCGCTGGGCATTTTGAGCAGTACTTC.

The V and J genes are TRBV15 and TRBJ1-5; no reliable D call. This CDR3 has 12 amino acids. V lost 3 bases and J 9 bases, leaving 9 bases between the germline ends. Germline CDR1 reads LNHNV; CDR2 reads YYDKDF (reference sequence). This CDR3 reads CATSSPSRPQHF. The CDR3 DNA sequence: TGTGCCACCAGCAGTCCCTCGAGGCCCCAGCATTTT.

The chain couples TRBV28 to TRBJ2-5, with 8 positions matching TRBD1. Trimming at V came to 3 bases and at J to 11 bases, leaving 17 bases not matched to a gene. The CDR3 is 16 amino acids. Germline V gives CDR1 MDHEN, CDR2 SYDVKM. CDR3 amino acids: CASSFSPGTGREEQYF. The CDR3 region has the DNA TGTGCCAGCAGTTTTTCCCCCGGGACAGGCAGAGAGGAGCAGTACTTC.

The table lists this clone with a count of one. The chain is built from TRBV10-1 and TRBJ2-1; D call uncertain. The CDR3 is 15 residues long. The V gene's germline CDR1 is WNHNN and CDR2 SYGVQD (reference sequence). V was clipped by 4 bases and J by 0 bases, with 10 bases between them. The CDR3 coding sequence is TGCGCCAGCAGTGGCTTGCCCAGCTCCTACAATGAGCAGTTCTTC. Protein product: CASSGLPSSYNEQFF.

This chain uses TRBV2 with TRBJ2-5; perhaps TRBD2 as D (6 bases). Trimming pared 3 bases from V and 2 bases from J, leaving 13 bases between. The CDR3 is 15 residues long. Germline CDR1 reads SNHLY; CDR2 reads FYNNEI. The CDR3 region is CASSETGSLQETQYF. The CDR3 DNA sequence: TGTGCCAGCAGTGAGACCGGGAGTCTACAAGAGACCCAGTACTTC. The full variable domain, its missing parts supplied by reference TRBV2 and TRBJ2-5, is EPEVTQTPSHQVTQMGQEVILRCVPISNHLYFYWYRQILGQKVEFLVSFYNNEISEKSEIFDDQFSVERPDGSNFTLKIRSTKLEDSAMYFCASSETGSLQETQYFGPGTRLLVL.

This chain connects TRBV30 to TRBJ2-1; weak D call: TRBD1 (5 bases). Trimming stripped 5 bases from V and 1 base from J, with 15 bases between. The CDR3 covers 15 residues. The germline gives CDR1 GTSNPN, CDR2 SVGIG (reference sequence). In DNA, the CDR3 is TGTGCCTGGGGTGCCGGGCAGGGATCCTACAATGAGCAGTTCTTC. This gives the protein CAWGAGQGSYNEQFF.

The gene calls are TRBV9 and TRBJ2-7; tentatively, D is TRBD2 (5 bases). CDR3 size: 13 residues. V lost 4 bases to trimming and J lost 0 bases, with 8 bases between them. Germline V gene lookup returns CDR1 SGDLS and CDR2 YYNGEE. In DNA, the CDR3 is TGTGCCAGCAGCCCCCGGGGCTCCTACGAGCAGTACTTC. It encodes CASSPRGSYEQYF.